Listed below are T cell receptor beta chains from one sample, sequenced in a study of CD8 T cells in Susac syndrome. In TCRdb, the immunoSEQ multiplex PCR reads were re-called with MiXCR into one record per CDR3 protein. The sample contains around 160,000 distinct CDR3 sequences, 94% of which appear only once. The specimen was CD4+ T cells from PBMCs. These receptors originate from a human donor with multiple sclerosis. Each CDR3 is given with its conserved first and last residue. A D gene is named only where the DNA matches it firmly. A clone size is listed for some rows: how often the clone was seen (once, few, many), or a class if it is expanded.

v_gene	j_gene	d_gene	abundance	CDR3aa	CDR3nt
TRBV5-1	TRBJ1-5	NA	NA	CASSEGTNQPQHF	TGCGCCAGCAGTGAAGGGACCAATCAGCCCCAGCATTTT
TRBV9	TRBJ2-1	NA	NA	CASSVGSLGVHNEQFF	TGTGCCAGCAGCGTAGGGTCCCTCGGCGTCCACAATGAGCAGTTCTTC
TRBV6-5	TRBJ1-5	NA	NA	CASRAGPVGDQPQHF	TGTGCCAGCAGAGCGGGGCCCGTTGGGGATCAGCCCCAGCATTTT
TRBV28	TRBJ1-2	NA	NA	CASNWGQGRSSYTF	TGTGCCAGCAACTGGGGGCAGGGACGAAGTTCATACACCTTC
TRBV29-1	TRBJ2-3	NA	NA	CSVARMADTQYF	TGCAGCGTTGCCAGGATGGCAGATACGCAGTATTTT
TRBV20-1	TRBJ1-2	NA	once	CSAGGGGRYGYTF	TGCAGTGCCGGCGGGGGGGGGAGGTATGGCTACACCTTC
TRBV5-1	TRBJ2-2	TRBD2	NA	CASSWFGLAGGPGTGELFF	TGCGCCAGCAGCTGGTTTGGACTAGCGGGAGGGCCCGGCACCGGGGAGCTGTTTTTT
TRBV7-2	TRBJ2-5	TRBD1	few	CASSRDRGRETQYF	TGTGCCAGCAGCCGGGACAGGGGGCGAGAGACCCAGTACTTC
TRBV15	TRBJ1-2	NA	NA	CATSRDSYGYTF	TGTGCCACCAGCCGCGACAGTTATGGCTACACCTTC
TRBV7-2	TRBJ2-3	NA	NA	CASSRPEGTDTQYF	TGTGCCAGCAGCCGGCCGGAGGGCACAGATACGCAGTATTTT
TRBV12-3/TRBV12-4	TRBJ2-2	TRBD2	NA	CASSLSREGSGELFF	TGTGCCAGCAGTTTATCGCGGGAGGGCAGCGGGGAGCTGTTTTTT
TRBV27	TRBJ1-2	NA	NA	CASRSNTFPKDYGYTF	TGTGCCAGCAGATCCAACACTTTCCCAAAGGACTATGGCTACACCTTC
TRBV24-1	TRBJ2-1	NA	NA	CATSDSPSRAGSQTF	TGTGCCACCAGTGACTCACCCTCTAGGGCCGGTTCCCAAACCTTC
TRBV7-9	TRBJ2-7	NA	NA	CASSFNRELDEQYF	TGTGCCAGCAGCTTTAACAGGGAGCTTGACGAGCAGTACTTC
TRBV29-1	TRBJ2-5	TRBD2	NA	CSVGLAVQETQYF	TGCAGCGTGGGACTAGCGGTCCAAGAGACCCAGTACTTC
TRBV12-3/TRBV12-4	TRBJ2-5	NA	NA	CATLGTPGQETQYF	TGTGCCACCCTTGGGACACCCGGCCAAGAGACCCAGTACTTC
TRBV2	TRBJ1-1	NA	NA	CASIEAGVFAEAFF	TGTGCCAGCATCGAAGCCGGGGTCTTTGCTGAAGCTTTCTTT
TRBV24-1	TRBJ2-2	TRBD1	NA	CATSGTGGTGELFF	TGTGCCACCAGTGGGACAGGGGGAACCGGGGAGCTGTTTTTT
TRBV7-8	TRBJ1-5	NA	once	CASSREVQGGQPQHF	TGTGCCAGCAGCCGGGAAGTGCAGGGAGGACAGCCCCAGCATTTT
TRBV5-1	TRBJ1-1	NA	NA	CASSLGGFAEAFF	TGCGCCAGCAGCTTGGGGGGGTTCGCTGAAGCTTTCTTT
TRBV28	TRBJ1-4	NA	NA	CASKEGHGEKLFF	TGTGCCTCCAAGGAGGGTCATGGGGAAAAACTGTTTTTT
TRBV19	TRBJ1-1	NA	NA	CASSSSDSWAPFDTEAFF	TGTGCCAGTAGTTCCTCCGACAGTTGGGCTCCCTTCGACACTGAAGCTTTCTTT
TRBV3-1	TRBJ1-2	NA	NA	CASSPDGSNYGYTF	TGTGCCAGCAGCCCCGACGGATCTAACTATGGCTACACCTTC
TRBV27	TRBJ2-3	NA	NA	CASSLRAASGTDTQYF	TGTGCCAGCAGTTTGAGGGCTGCTTCTGGCACAGATACGCAGTATTTT
TRBV30	TRBJ2-1	NA	NA	CAWSLRNEQFF	TGTGCCTGGAGTTTAAGGAATGAGCAGTTCTTC
TRBV6-5	TRBJ2-4	NA	NA	CASLSPGNIQYF	TGTGCCAGCCTGTCGCCTGGGAACATTCAGTACTTC
TRBV5-6	TRBJ2-7	NA	NA	CASSLRGVYYEQYF	TGTGCCAGCAGCTTGCGGGGAGTGTACTACGAGCAGTACTTC
TRBV12-3/TRBV12-4	TRBJ1-3	NA	once	CASSYYAGDAGNTIYF	TGTGCCAGCAGTTATTATGCAGGGGATGCTGGAAACACCATATATTTT
TRBV5-1	TRBJ1-2	NA	NA	CASSPVGLNYGYTF	TGCGCCAGCAGCCCCGTGGGCCTCAACTATGGCTACACCTTC
TRBV19	TRBJ2-6	NA	NA	CASTSGANVLTF	TGTGCCAGTACCTCTGGGGCCAACGTCCTGACTTTC
TRBV28	TRBJ2-4	NA	NA	CASSYAPGSDIQYF	TGTGCCAGCAGTTACGCTCCAGGATCGGACATTCAGTACTTC
TRBV6-1	TRBJ1-2	NA	NA	CASSEGRSWDYGYTF	TGTGCCAGCAGTGAAGGTCGTTCGTGGGACTATGGCTACACCTTC
TRBV7-3	TRBJ2-5	TRBD2	NA	CASSLTSDKTQYF	TGTGCCAGCAGCTTGACTAGCGACAAGACCCAGTACTTC
TRBV9	TRBJ1-2	TRBD1	NA	CASSEPGQGKGYTF	TGTGCCAGCAGCGAGCCCGGACAGGGAAAGGGCTACACCTTC
TRBV3-1	TRBJ1-1	NA	NA	CASSRNTGDMNTEAFF	TGTGCCAGCAGTCGCAATACAGGTGACATGAACACTGAAGCTTTCTTT
TRBV12-3/TRBV12-4	TRBJ2-7	TRBD2	once	CASSSGAGVLNEQYF	TGTGCCAGCAGTTCGGGAGCGGGAGTGTTGAACGAGCAGTACTTC
TRBV5-1	TRBJ2-5	TRBD2	NA	CASSLGAAGGGETQYF	TGCGCCAGCAGCTTGGGCGCTGCGGGAGGAGGAGAGACCCAGTACTTC
TRBV28	TRBJ1-2	NA	NA	CATGRLQGYTF	TGTGCCACCGGCCGCCTCCAAGGCTACACCTTC
TRBV9	TRBJ1-5	NA	few	CASSVAGGGQPQHF	TGTGCCAGCAGCGTAGCGGGGGGTGGGCAGCCCCAGCATTTT
TRBV14	TRBJ1-2	NA	NA	CASSQERGWSRGYTF	TGTGCCAGCAGCCAAGAACGGGGCTGGTCGAGGGGCTACACCTTC
TRBV30	TRBJ2-5	NA	once	CAWSVAGETQYF	TGTGCCTGGAGTGTAGCCGGCGAGACCCAGTACTTC
TRBV9	TRBJ2-2	TRBD1	NA	CASSVRGSDTGELFF	TGTGCCAGCAGCGTCAGGGGGTCCGACACCGGGGAGCTGTTTTTT
TRBV24-1	TRBJ2-7	NA	NA	CATSVREGYEQYF	TGTGCCACCAGTGTCCGTGAGGGGTACGAGCAGTACTTC
TRBV3-1	TRBJ1-2	NA	NA	CASSQAGSLNYYGYTF	TGTGCCAGCAGCCAAGCGGGCAGTTTAAACTACTATGGCTACACCTTC
TRBV12-3/TRBV12-4	TRBJ1-1	TRBD1	few	CASSLQGDTEAFF	TGTGCCAGCAGTCTTCAGGGGGACACTGAAGCTTTCTTT
TRBV25-1	TRBJ2-1	NA	NA	CASSEGLMRNEQFF	TGTGCCAGCAGTGAGGGTCTAATGAGGAATGAGCAGTTCTTC
TRBV10-3	TRBJ2-1	NA	NA	CAIQDTYNEQFF	TGTGCCATCCAAGACACCTACAATGAGCAGTTCTTC